Below, 3 T cell receptor beta chains from the same sample are listed, as sequenced in a study of low-dose radiotherapy and immunotherapy resistance in tumors (dated by TCRdb to about 2022). For sequencing, an Illumina HiSeq 2500 was employed. First-strand cDNA was synthesized using Superscript III and a set of TRAV- and TRBV-specific primers, so that both TCRalpha and TCRbeta chains were covered. An approximately 20-cycle PCR with Phusion amplified the TCRs, pairing a constant-region primer with the adapter that was attached to the V primers. Using fastp at Q25 and MiXCR, TCRdb reprocessed the public reads and kept productive beta chains. Entries are consolidated by CDR3 protein sequence, retaining the most common genes and DNA. Across this sample there are tens of thousands of distinct CDR3 sequences, with less than 25% seen only once. In total, the top ten clones hold roughly 5.6% of the sample.

The label giving this sample's time point can be read as: before trial treatment. Specimen: PBMCs, collected before treatment. The receptors shown here come from a male donor with prostate cancer.

Many counts were recorded for this clonotype. The chain couples TRBV6-1 to TRBJ2-7; 10 bases agree with TRBD1. The CDR3 extends over 16 amino acids. The J segment lost 4 bases and the V segment lost 5 bases, leaving 11 bases of the junction unmatched. Germline CDR1 reads MNHNS; CDR2 reads SASEGT. CDR3 DNA sequence: TGTGCCAGCAGTCCAAAACCGGGACAGGGGAGTTACGAGCAGTACTTC. Amino acids: CASSPKPGQGSYEQYF.

This clonotype was picked up many times. As DNA, the CDR3 is TGCAGCGTTGGAGTGGCGGGGACCGGGGAGCTGTTTTTT. It codes for CSVGVAGTGELFF. The chain is built from TRBV29-1 and TRBJ2-2; a weak D match, TRBD2 (6 bases). Germline V gene data show CDR1 as SQVTM and CDR2 as ANQGSEA. The V end lost 4 bases, the J end lost 5 bases, and 11 bases lay between the germline ends. The CDR3 spans 13 residues.

This clonotype came up many times. J is TRBJ1-5 and V is TRBV6-2 or TRBV6-3, with 7 bases aligning to TRBD1. After removal of 3 bases from V and 2 bases from J, the junction contained 1 base not matched to a gene. Germline V gene lookup returns CDR1 MNHEY and CDR2 SVGEGT. The CDR3 is made up of 14 amino acids. The CDR3 DNA sequence: TGTGCCAGCAGTTATACAGGGGGCAATCAGCCCCAGCATTTT. This sequence encodes CASSYTGGNQPQHF.